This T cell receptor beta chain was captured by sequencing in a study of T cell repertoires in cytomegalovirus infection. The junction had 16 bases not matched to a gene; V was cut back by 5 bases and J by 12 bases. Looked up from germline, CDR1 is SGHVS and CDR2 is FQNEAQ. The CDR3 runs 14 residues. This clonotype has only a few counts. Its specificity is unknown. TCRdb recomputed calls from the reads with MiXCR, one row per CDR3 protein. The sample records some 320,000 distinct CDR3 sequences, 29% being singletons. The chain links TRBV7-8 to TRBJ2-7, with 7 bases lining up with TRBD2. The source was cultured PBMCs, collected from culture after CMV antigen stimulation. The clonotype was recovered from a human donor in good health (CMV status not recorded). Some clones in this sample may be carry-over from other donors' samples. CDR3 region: CASSPSPARGLPYF. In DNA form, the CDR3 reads TGTGCCAGCAGCCCTAGCCCGGCACGGGGACTACCGTACTTC.